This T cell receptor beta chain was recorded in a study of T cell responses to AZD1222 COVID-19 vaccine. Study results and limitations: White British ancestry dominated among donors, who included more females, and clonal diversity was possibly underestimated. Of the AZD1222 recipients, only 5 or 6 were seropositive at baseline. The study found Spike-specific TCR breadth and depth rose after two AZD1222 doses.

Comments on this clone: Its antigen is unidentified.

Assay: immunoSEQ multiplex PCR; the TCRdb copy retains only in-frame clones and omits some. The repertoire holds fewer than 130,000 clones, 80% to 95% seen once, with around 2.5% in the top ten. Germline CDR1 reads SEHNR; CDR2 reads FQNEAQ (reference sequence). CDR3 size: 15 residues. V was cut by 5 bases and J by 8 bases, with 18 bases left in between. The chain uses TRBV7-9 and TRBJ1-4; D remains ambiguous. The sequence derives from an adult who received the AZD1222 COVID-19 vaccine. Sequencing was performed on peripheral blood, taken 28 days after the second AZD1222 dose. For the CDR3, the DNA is TGTGCCAGCAGCCCCCGGGAGAGTCAAGTCGAAAAACTGTTTTTT. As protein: CASSPRESQVEKLFF.